This T cell receptor (beta chain) was retrieved from a study of T cell responses to AZD1222 COVID-19 vaccine. General observations from the study: Samples come after the peak T cell response, not at day 14. Donors were mostly white British, more females; clonal diversity possibly underestimated. Spike regions recognized by vaccine-associated CD4 TCRs spanned the protein, led by 160-218 and 743-854.

The germline V gene encodes CDR1 DFQATT and CDR2 SNEGSKA (reference sequence). The CDR3 totals 11 residues. The ends were cut back, 0 bases at V and 7 bases at J, with 5 bases in the middle. About this clone itself: The antigen remains unidentified.

Assay: immunoSEQ multiplex PCR; the TCRdb copy retains only in-frame clones and omits some. The sample comprises tens of thousands of clones, 83% of which are singletons, and 52% rests with the top ten. This material consisted of peripheral blood, taken on day 0 of AZD1222 vaccination. The chain couples TRBV20-1 to TRBJ2-3, with D hard to call. The origin of this receptor is an adult in good health. The CDR3 bases are TGCAGTGCTAGAGATCGGAATACGCAGTATTTT. This sequence encodes CSARDRNTQYF.